These 11 T cell receptor beta chains originate from one sample sequenced in a study of cytomegalovirus exposure and HLA in healthy donors. Here immunoSEQ multiplex PCR was the method, and the copy in TCRdb shows in-frame clones only, minus some. The repertoire holds approximately 140,000 clones, with about nine tenths as singletons. Sequencing was done on a sample of PBMCs. The receptors originated from a man between 18 and 29 years old in good health and CMV-seronegative.

The chain recombines TRBV6-6 with TRBJ1-5, with D possibly matching TRBD1 (6 bases). This CDR3 contains 15 residues. Trimming stripped 0 bases from V and 7 bases from J, with 13 bases between. From germline, CDR1 is MNHNY and CDR2 SVGAGI (reference sequence). CDR3 bases: TGTGCCAGCAGTTACTCATCCGGACAGAGACAGCCCCAGCATTTT. It encodes CASSYSSGQRQPQHF.

The chain is built from TRBV19 and TRBJ2-5; D is unresolved. Germline V gene sequence: CDR1 LNHDA, CDR2 SQIVND (reference sequence). This CDR3 is built from 14 residues. V was shortened by 0 bases and J by 5 bases, with 10 bases between the two germline ends. The chain's CDR3 is CASSIDRLDETQYF. The CDR3 region has the DNA TGTGCCAGTAGTATAGATCGTCTAGATGAGACCCAGTACTTC.

The chain links TRBV29-1 to TRBJ2-3; TRBD2 agrees at 7 bases. Per germline, CDR1 SQVTM and CDR2 ANQGSEA. CDR3 size: 15 residues. Trimming at V came to 8 bases and at J to 3 bases, leaving 14 bases not matched to a gene. CDR3 residues: CSSHGGAGSTDTQYF. CDR3 nucleotide sequence: TGCAGCTCCCACGGAGGAGCGGGGTCGACAGATACGCAGTATTTT.

The chain has TRBV13 and TRBJ2-5; D remains ambiguous. CDR1 and CDR2 from the germline V gene are PRHDT and FYEKMQ (reference sequence). Trimming pared 2 bases from V and 4 bases from J, leaving 11 bases between. The CDR3 covers 14 residues. In DNA form, the CDR3 reads TGTGCCAGCAGCTTACCCGGAGAAGCAGAGACCCAGTACTTC. Protein product: CASSLPGEAETQYF.

The chain is built from TRBV7-9 and TRBJ1-4; 12 bases map to TRBD1. Germline-derived CDR1 and CDR2 are SEHNR and FQNEAQ (reference sequence). Trimming removed 5 bases from V and 10 bases from J; junction bases left unmatched: 8. The CDR3 has 15 residues. The CDR3 sequence is CASSAMGTGGAKLFF. The CDR3 DNA is TGTGCCAGCAGCGCGATGGGGACAGGGGGCGCAAAACTGTTTTTT.

This chain connects TRBV7-6 to TRBJ2-7; TRBD1 matches 10 bases. Looked up from germline, CDR1 is SGHVS and CDR2 is FNYEAQ. V trimming: 5 bases; J trimming: 3 bases; junction bases outside the gene matches: 13. The length of the CDR3 is 17 residues. CDR3 region: CASSPRTPTGGHYEQYF. The CDR3 DNA is TGTGCCAGCAGCCCTAGGACTCCGACAGGGGGCCACTACGAGCAGTACTTC.

V is TRBV6-5 and J is TRBJ2-1; TRBD2 aligns across 14 bases. This CDR3 has 16 residues. J was trimmed by 9 bases and V by 4 bases; bases with no gene match: 8. Germline CDR1 reads MNHEY; CDR2 reads SVGAGI. The CDR3 bases are TGTGCCAGCAGTTCCGGGACTAGCGGGAGTAAAGGTGAGCAGTTCTTC. Residues: CASSSGTSGSKGEQFF.

The chain joins TRBV6-5 to TRBJ2-7; TRBD2 matches at 8 bases. The CDR3 runs 13 residues. V dropped 6 bases and J dropped 8; count of bases not matched to a gene: 9. Germline CDR1 MNHEY, CDR2 SVGAGI. In DNA form, the CDR3 reads TGTGCCAGCAGGCGACTAGCGTGGGACCAGCAGTACTTC. Translated, it gives CASRRLAWDQQYF.

The chain carries TRBV4-2 and TRBJ1-1; tentative D call: TRBD1 (5 bases). The CDR3 is 15 amino acids. V was trimmed by 4 bases and J by 3 bases, leaving 15 bases between them. Germline CDR1 and CDR2: LGHNA and YNFKEQ. The CDR3 nucleotides are TGTGCCAGCAGCCCACTTGGCAGGGATGACACTGAAGCTTTCTTT. Translating gives CASSPLGRDDTEAFF.

V and J are TRBV9 and TRBJ2-3; 13 bases agree with TRBD2. CDR3 length equals 17 residues. Germline loops: CDR1 SGDLS, CDR2 YYNGEE. Germline trimming cut 0 bases from V and 6 bases from J; bases unmatched to any gene: 7. CDR3 in DNA: TGTGCCAGCAGCGTAGTGGGACTAGCGGGACAGGGTGATACGCAGTATTTT. It translates to CASSVVGLAGQGDTQYF.

This clone came up a few times. The CDR3 reads CASSLELVGTGMGEQYF. As DNA, the CDR3 is TGCGCCAGCAGCTTGGAATTGGTCGGGACAGGGATGGGCGAGCAGTACTTC. The chain recombines TRBV5-1 with TRBJ2-7; TRBD1 aligns across 9 bases. Germline CDR1 is SGHRS and CDR2 is YFSETQ. There are 17 residues in the CDR3. V lost 0 bases to trimming and J lost 6 bases; unmatched junction nucleotides: 13.